This T cell receptor (beta chain) was found in a study of T cell responses to AZD1222 COVID-19 vaccine. CDR1 and CDR2 from the germline V gene are LNHDA and SQIVND (reference sequence). Trimming pared 7 bases from V and 3 bases from J, leaving 18 bases between. The CDR3 is 16 residues long. Repertoires were generated with immunoSEQ multiplex PCR, while TCRdb's copy carries only in-frame clones and drops some. The repertoire consists of about 130,000 clones, with about 93% occurring once and the leading ten covering 6.5% to 8.5%. The source of this sequence is an adult who received the AZD1222 COVID-19 vaccine. The sample was peripheral blood, taken 28 days after the second AZD1222 dose. The chain couples TRBV19 to TRBJ1-4, with D hard to call. CDR3 in DNA: TGTGCCAGTACCCCAACTAGCACGGCGGCTAATGAAAAACTGTTTTTT. Encoded protein: CASTPTSTAANEKLFF. The full variable domain, completed using reference TRBV19 and TRBJ1-4, is DGGITQSPKYLFRKEGQNVTLSCEQNLNHDAMYWYRQDPGQGLRLIYYSQIVNDFQKGDIAEGYSVSREKKESFPLTVTSAQKNPTAFYLCASTPTSTAANEKLFFGSGTQLSVL.